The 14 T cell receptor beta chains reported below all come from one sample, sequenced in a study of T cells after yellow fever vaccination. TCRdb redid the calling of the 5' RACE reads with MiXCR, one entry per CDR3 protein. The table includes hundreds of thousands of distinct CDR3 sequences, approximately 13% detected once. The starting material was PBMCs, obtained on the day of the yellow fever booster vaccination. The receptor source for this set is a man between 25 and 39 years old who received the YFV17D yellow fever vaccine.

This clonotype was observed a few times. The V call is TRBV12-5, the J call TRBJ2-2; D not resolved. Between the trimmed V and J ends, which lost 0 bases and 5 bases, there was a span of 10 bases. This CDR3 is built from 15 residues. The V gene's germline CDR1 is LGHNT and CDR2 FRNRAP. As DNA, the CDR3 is TGTGCTAGTGGTTTGGTACTCAAGGCTACCGGGGAGCTGTTTTTT. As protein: CASGLVLKATGELFF.

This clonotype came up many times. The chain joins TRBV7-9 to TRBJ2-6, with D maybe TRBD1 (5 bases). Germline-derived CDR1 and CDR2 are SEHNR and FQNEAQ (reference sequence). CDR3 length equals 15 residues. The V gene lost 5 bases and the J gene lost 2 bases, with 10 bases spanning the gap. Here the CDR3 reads CASSRAGTGANVLTF. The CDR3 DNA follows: TGTGCCAGCAGCCGGGCAGGGACTGGGGCCAACGTCCTGACTTTC.

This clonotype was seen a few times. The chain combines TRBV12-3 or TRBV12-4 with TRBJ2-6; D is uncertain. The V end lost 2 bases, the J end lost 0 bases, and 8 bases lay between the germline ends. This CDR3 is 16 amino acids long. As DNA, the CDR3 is TGTGCCAGCAGTTTATATGGAACCTCTGGGGCCAACGTCCTGACTTTC. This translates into CASSLYGTSGANVLTF.

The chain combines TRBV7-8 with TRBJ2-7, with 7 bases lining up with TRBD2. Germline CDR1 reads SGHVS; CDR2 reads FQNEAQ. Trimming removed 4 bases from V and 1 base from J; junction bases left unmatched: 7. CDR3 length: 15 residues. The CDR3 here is CASSSRPGLSYEQYF. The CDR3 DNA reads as TGTGCCAGCAGCTCCCGCCCGGGACTATCCTACGAGCAGTACTTC.

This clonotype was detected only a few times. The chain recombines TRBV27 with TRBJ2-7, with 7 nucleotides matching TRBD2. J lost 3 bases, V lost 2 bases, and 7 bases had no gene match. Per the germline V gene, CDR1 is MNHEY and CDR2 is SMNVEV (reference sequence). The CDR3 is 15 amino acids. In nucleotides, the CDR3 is TGTGCCAGCAGTTTAAGCGCGACTAGCAGCTACGAGCAGTACTTC. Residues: CASSLSATSSYEQYF.

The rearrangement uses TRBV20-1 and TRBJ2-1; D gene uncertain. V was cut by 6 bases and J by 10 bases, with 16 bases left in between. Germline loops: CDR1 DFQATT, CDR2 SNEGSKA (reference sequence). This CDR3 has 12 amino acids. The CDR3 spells CSALRGRREQFF. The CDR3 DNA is TGCAGTGCCTTGAGAGGTCGGCGGGAGCAGTTCTTC.

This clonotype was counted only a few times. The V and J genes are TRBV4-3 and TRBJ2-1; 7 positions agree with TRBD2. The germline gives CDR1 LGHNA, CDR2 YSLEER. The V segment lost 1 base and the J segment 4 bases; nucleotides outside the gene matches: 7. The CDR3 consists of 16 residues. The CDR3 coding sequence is TGCGCCAGCAGCCAAGTTTCCCTAGCGGCTTACAATGAGCAGTTCTTC. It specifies CASSQVSLAAYNEQFF.

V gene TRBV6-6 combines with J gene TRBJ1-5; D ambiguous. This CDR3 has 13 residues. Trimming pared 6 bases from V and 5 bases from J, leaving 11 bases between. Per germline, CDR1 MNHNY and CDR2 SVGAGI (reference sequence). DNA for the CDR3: TGTGCCAGCAGACCCTGCATCGATCAGCCCCAGCATTTT. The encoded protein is CASRPCIDQPQHF.

The CDR3 DNA follows: TGCAGTGCAAAGGGACTAGCGGCACTCCCAGATACGCAGTATTTT. Translation gives CSAKGLAALPDTQYF. The J gene is TRBJ2-3, the V gene TRBV20-1; 11 nucleotides line up with TRBD2. V shed 6 bases, J shed 4 bases, and the junction held 9 bases outside the gene matches. This CDR3 spans 15 amino acids. Germline V gene sequence: CDR1 DFQATT, CDR2 SNEGSKA (reference sequence).

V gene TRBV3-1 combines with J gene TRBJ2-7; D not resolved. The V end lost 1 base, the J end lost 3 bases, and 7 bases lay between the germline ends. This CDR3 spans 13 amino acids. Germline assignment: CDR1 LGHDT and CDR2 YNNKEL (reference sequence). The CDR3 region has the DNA TGTGCCAGCAGCCAAGTTGCAGGCTACGAGCAGTACTTC. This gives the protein CASSQVAGYEQYF.

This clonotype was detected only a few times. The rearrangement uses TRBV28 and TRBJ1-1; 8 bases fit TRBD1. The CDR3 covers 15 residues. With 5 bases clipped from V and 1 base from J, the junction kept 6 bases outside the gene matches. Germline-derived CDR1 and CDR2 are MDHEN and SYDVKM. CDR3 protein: CASSPGTGSNTEAFF. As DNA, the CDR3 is TGTGCCAGCAGTCCCGGGACAGGTTCGAACACTGAAGCTTTCTTT.

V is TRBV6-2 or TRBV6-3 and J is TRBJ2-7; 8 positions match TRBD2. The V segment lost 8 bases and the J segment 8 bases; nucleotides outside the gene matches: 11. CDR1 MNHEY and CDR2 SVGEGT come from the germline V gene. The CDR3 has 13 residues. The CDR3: CASGDGRDRQQYF. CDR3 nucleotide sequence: TGTGCCAGCGGGGACGGGAGGGATCGTCAGCAGTACTTC.

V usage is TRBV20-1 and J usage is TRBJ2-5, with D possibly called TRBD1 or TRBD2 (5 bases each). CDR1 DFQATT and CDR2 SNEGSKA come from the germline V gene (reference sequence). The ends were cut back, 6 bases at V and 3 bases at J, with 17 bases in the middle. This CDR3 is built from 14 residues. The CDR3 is CSATPPGTKETQYF. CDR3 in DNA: TGCAGTGCAACGCCTCCGGGGACCAAAGAGACCCAGTACTTC.

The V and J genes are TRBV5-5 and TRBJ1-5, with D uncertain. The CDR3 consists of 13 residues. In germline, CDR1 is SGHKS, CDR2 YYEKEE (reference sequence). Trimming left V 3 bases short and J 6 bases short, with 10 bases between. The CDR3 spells CASSSLGGQPQHF. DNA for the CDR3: TGTGCCAGCAGCTCCCTAGGCGGTCAGCCCCAGCATTTT.